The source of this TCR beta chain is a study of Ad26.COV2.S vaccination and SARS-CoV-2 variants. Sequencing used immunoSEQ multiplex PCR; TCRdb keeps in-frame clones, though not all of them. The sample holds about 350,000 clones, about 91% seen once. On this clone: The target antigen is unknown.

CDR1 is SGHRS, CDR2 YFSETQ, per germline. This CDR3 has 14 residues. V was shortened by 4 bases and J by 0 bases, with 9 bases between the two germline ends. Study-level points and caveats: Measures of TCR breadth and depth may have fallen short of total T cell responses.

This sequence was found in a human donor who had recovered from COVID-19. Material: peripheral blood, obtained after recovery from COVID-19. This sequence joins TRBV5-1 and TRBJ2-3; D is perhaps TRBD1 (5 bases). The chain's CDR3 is CASSNGQSTDTQYF. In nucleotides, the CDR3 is TGCGCCAGCAGCAATGGACAAAGCACAGATACGCAGTATTTT.